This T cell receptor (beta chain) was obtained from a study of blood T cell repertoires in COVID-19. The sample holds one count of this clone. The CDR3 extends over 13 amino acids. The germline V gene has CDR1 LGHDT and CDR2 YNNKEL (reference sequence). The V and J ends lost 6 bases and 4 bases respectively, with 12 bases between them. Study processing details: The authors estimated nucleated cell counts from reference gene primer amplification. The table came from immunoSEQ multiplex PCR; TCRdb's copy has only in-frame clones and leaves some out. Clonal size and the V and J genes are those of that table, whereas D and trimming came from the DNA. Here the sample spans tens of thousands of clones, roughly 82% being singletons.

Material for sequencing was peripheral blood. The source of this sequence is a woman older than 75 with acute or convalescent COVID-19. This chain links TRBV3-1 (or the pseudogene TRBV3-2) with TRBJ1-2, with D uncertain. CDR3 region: CASRPTGSYGYTF. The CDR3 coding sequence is TGTGCCAGCAGGCCCACCGGTTCCTATGGCTACACCTTC.